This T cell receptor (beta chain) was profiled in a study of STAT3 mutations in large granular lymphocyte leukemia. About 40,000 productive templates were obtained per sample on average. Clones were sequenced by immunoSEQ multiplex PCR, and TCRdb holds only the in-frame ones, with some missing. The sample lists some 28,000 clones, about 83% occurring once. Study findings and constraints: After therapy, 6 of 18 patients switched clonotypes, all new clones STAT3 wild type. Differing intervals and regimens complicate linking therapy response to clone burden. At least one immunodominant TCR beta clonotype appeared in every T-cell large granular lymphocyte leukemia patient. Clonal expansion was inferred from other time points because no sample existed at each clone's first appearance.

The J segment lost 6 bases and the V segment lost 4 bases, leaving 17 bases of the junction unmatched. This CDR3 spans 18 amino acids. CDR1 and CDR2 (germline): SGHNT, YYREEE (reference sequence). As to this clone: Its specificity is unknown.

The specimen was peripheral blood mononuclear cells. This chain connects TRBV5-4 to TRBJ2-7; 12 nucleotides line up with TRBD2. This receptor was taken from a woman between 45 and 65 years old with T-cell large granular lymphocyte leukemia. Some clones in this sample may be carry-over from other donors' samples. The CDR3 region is CASSRWAGGTSGRTEQYF. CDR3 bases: TGTGCCAGCAGCCGCTGGGCAGGGGGAACTAGCGGGAGGACCGAGCAGTACTTC.